The clone carrying this TCR beta chain was counted ten times or more. Its target is unknown. Germline values: CDR1 LNHDA, CDR2 SQIVND (reference sequence). The CDR3 loop spans 11 amino acids. Trimming removed 8 bases from V and 3 bases from J, with 8 bases in between. The sample belongs to a study of metastatic and nonmetastatic thyroid tumors. Study at large: Malignant and benign thyroid patients had repertoires compared in peripheral blood and tumor or nodule tissue.

Patients had received no treatment of any kind before thyroid surgery. Study-wide findings and caveats: Compared with benign nodules, malignant thyroid tumors were reported to have significantly higher TCR beta diversity in both blood and tumor.

Study processing details: Researchers built a distant-metastasis classifier for papillary thyroid cancer that drew on CDR3 differences across clinicopathological groups. TCRdb re-analyzed the PCR reads through MiXCR. TCRdb assigned the V and J calls; the authors' analysis was not used. The sample yields tens of thousands of clones, about an eighth seen once. The chain is built from TRBV19 and TRBJ2-7, with D perhaps matching TRBD1 (6 bases). Sequenced sample: blood. This TCR was sampled from a female donor with papillary thyroid cancer or a benign thyroid nodule (not recorded which). Some clones in this sample may be carry-over from other donors' samples. The CDR3 loop reads CASSRGYEQYF. In nucleotides, the CDR3 is TGTGCCAGTTCCAGGGGCTACGAGCAGTACTTC.